These 16 T cell receptor beta chains share one sample of origin, sequenced in a study of OX40 agonist ivuxolimab in advanced cancers. TCRdb keeps only in-frame clones here, not all; method: immunoSEQ multiplex PCR. This sample has about 44,000 clones, with 88% found just once. The starting material was CD4+ or CD8+ T cells sorted from blood, obtained in a trial of the OX40 agonist ivuxolimab. The receptors shown here come from an adult with an advanced solid tumor such as melanoma, head and neck, liver or kidney cancer.

The V call is TRBV7-6, the J call TRBJ2-3, with 7 nucleotides matching TRBD1. The V gene's germline CDR1 is SGHVS and CDR2 FNYEAQ. CDR3 length: 15 amino acids. Trimming took 1 base from V and 0 from J; bases not matched to a gene: 1. The CDR3: CASSLGQGSTDTQYF. The DNA of the CDR3 is TGTGCCAGCAGCTTAGGACAGGGTAGCACAGATACGCAGTATTTT.

Turning to this clone: The same CDR3 can be traced to other DNA sequences in this sample. The V gene is TRBV27, the J gene TRBJ2-2; D unresolved. V lost 0 bases to trimming and J lost 7 bases, with 0 bases between them. The CDR3 has 11 residues. The germline V gene has CDR1 MNHEY and CDR2 SMNVEV (reference sequence). For the CDR3, the DNA is TGTGCCAGCAGTTTATCCGGGGAGCTGTTTTTT. The encoded protein is CASSLSGELFF.

V is TRBV7-9 and J is TRBJ1-4, with D perhaps TRBD1 (5 bases). The CDR3 spans 17 residues. Trimming left V 4 bases short and J 5 bases short, with 20 bases between. Germline loops: CDR1 SEHNR, CDR2 FQNEAQ (reference sequence). The CDR3 DNA follows: TGTGCCAGCAGCTCCCTGTCCCAGGGCCTACCGAATGAAAAACTGTTTTTT. It translates to CASSSLSQGLPNEKLFF.

The rearrangement uses TRBV15 and TRBJ1-1; D is unclear. V was cut by 5 bases and J by 4 bases, with 11 bases left in between. Germline values: CDR1 LNHNV, CDR2 YYDKDF (reference sequence). This CDR3 has 13 amino acids. The CDR3 nucleotides read TGTGCCACCAGCCCGGTGATTGGCACTGAAGCTTTCTTT. This codes for CATSPVIGTEAFF.

The chain links TRBV29-1 to TRBJ1-5; no clear D gene. This CDR3 is 13 amino acids long. V was shortened by 2 bases and J by 5 bases, with 10 bases between the two germline ends. Per germline, CDR1 SQVTM and CDR2 ANQGSEA. CDR3 region: CSVESLPDQPQHF. CDR3 coding DNA: TGCAGCGTTGAATCCCTTCCGGATCAGCCCCAGCATTTT.

The chain joins TRBV7-6 to TRBJ2-7; 7 bases match TRBD2. This CDR3 has 15 residues. V was clipped by 1 base and J by 3 bases; unmatched bases: 6. Per the germline V gene, CDR1 is SGHVS and CDR2 is FNYEAQ. The CDR3 bases are TGTGCCAGCAGCTTAGTCCCGGGGGGAGGCTACGAGCAGTACTTC. Encoded protein: CASSLVPGGGYEQYF. Filled out from reference TRBV7-6 and TRBJ2-7, the complete variable domain reads GAGVSQSPRYKVTKRGQDVALRCDPISGHVSLYWYRQALGQGPEFLTYFNYEAQQDKSGLPNDRFSAERPEGSISTLTIQRTEQRDSAMYRCASSLVPGGGYEQYFGPGTRLTVT.

This clone showed up just once. V gene TRBV5-1 combines with J gene TRBJ2-2, with 13 bases aligning to TRBD2. CDR1 is SGHRS and CDR2 is YFSETQ in the germline V gene. With V trimmed by 3 bases and J by 6 bases, 8 bases remained unmatched. The CDR3 length is 17 residues. CDR3 loop: CASSWTSGGTGAGELFF. In DNA form, the CDR3 reads TGCGCCAGCAGCTGGACTAGCGGGGGCACCGGGGCCGGGGAGCTGTTTTTT.

This chain links TRBV5-1 with TRBJ2-3; D perhaps matches TRBD1 (5 bases). The V gene's germline CDR1 is SGHRS and CDR2 YFSETQ. Trimming cost V 3 bases and J 5 bases, with 19 bases left between them. The CDR3 runs 16 residues. The CDR3 protein is CASSSIAPTTVDTQYF. CDR3 in DNA: TGCGCCAGCAGCTCAATTGCTCCGACGACAGTAGATACGCAGTATTTT.

This clone was observed once. The genes are TRBV6-5 and TRBJ1-1; D gene unclear. CDR1 MNHEY and CDR2 SVGAGI come from the germline V gene. The CDR3 has 13 residues. V was cut by 3 bases and J by 4 bases, with 9 bases left in between. CDR3 amino acids: CASSYSVSTEAFF. The CDR3 coding sequence is TGTGCCAGCAGTTATTCAGTAAGCACTGAAGCTTTCTTT.

The chain couples TRBV5-5 to TRBJ1-1; no reliable D call. Germline CDR1 is SGHKS and CDR2 is YYEKEE (reference sequence). The ends were cut back, 0 bases at V and 2 bases at J, with 8 bases in the middle. The CDR3 covers 14 residues. The DNA for the CDR3 is TGTGCCAGCAGCTTGGCTTGGGCTAACACTGAAGCTTTCTTT. Its translation is CASSLAWANTEAFF.

The V and J genes are TRBV4-3 and TRBJ2-2, with D hard to call. In germline, CDR1 is LGHNA, CDR2 YSLEER. There are 14 residues in the CDR3. Trimming took off 3 bases at V and 4 bases at J, with 9 bases between the two ends. For the CDR3, the DNA is TGCGCCAGCAGCCATCAGGAGATCACCGGGGAGCTGTTTTTT. This translates into CASSHQEITGELFF.

The chain carries TRBV7-3 and TRBJ1-1; no firm D call. CDR1 is SGHTA, CDR2 FQGTGA, per germline. The V end was cut by 5 bases, the J end by 3 bases, with 13 bases between. CDR3 length: 14 residues. Written as DNA, the CDR3 is TGTGCCAGCAGCCAAGGAACTGGAGACACTGAAGCTTTCTTT. Its translation is CASSQGTGDTEAFF.

This clone was detected once. The chain is built from TRBV4-3 and TRBJ2-3, with D perhaps matching TRBD2 (7 bases). This CDR3 has 16 residues. Trimming took 0 bases from V and 4 from J, leaving 14 bases between them. CDR1 is LGHNA, CDR2 YSLEER, per germline. The CDR3 coding sequence is TGCGCCAGCAGCCAAGATTGGCGCGGGGGCGCAGATACGCAGTATTTT. Encoded protein: CASSQDWRGGADTQYF.

The chain couples TRBV5-1 to TRBJ2-3; 10 bases align to TRBD1. Germline CDR1 and CDR2: SGHRS and YFSETQ. With 4 bases clipped from V and 4 bases from J, the junction kept 9 bases outside the gene matches. The CDR3 loop spans 16 amino acids. The CDR3 bases are TGCGCCAGCAGCCGCGGGACAGGGGAGAGTGCAGATACGCAGTATTTT. Protein product: CASSRGTGESADTQYF.

This clone was counted only a few times. This chain joins TRBV7-9 and TRBJ1-1, with D possibly being TRBD1 (5 bases). V lost 7 bases to trimming and J lost 5 bases, with 11 bases between them. Germline V gene sequence: CDR1 SEHNR, CDR2 FQNEAQ (reference sequence). The CDR3 runs 12 residues. The CDR3 sequence: CASTGGTTEAFF. The CDR3 region has the DNA TGTGCCAGCACGGGGGGAACGACTGAAGCTTTCTTT.

This rearrangement joins TRBV7-2 to TRBJ2-3, with 13 bases fitting TRBD2. V trimming: 5 bases; J trimming: 4 bases; junction bases outside the gene matches: 3. Germline V lookup: CDR1 SGHTA, CDR2 FQGNSA. The CDR3 has 15 residues. The CDR3 bases are TGTGCCAGCAGCCTACTAGCGGGGGGGTCAGATACGCAGTATTTT. It codes for CASSLLAGGSDTQYF.